This T cell receptor beta chain stems from a study of cytomegalovirus exposure and HLA in healthy donors. Overall study context: From HLA-typed donors, an early data release held about 85 million unique TCRs. For the roughly 400 genotyped donors, roughly 80% fell within the Caucasian-associated ancestry cluster.

This CDR3 has 15 residues. CDR1 and CDR2 from the germline V gene are SGHTA and FQGNSA. V gave up 5 bases and J gave up 0 bases, with 12 bases separating them. There were likely unrecorded immune exposures, though donors were nominally healthy when sampled. The study ran its PCR with 60 Vbeta and 13 Jbeta primers. Method: immunoSEQ multiplex PCR; TCRdb's copy keeps in-frame clones and lacks some. The sample lists almost 90,000 clones, around 85% occurring once. Input material: PBMCs. The rearrangement joins TRBV7-2 to TRBJ2-3, with a possible D match to TRBD1 (5 bases). The sequence was collected from a middle-aged man in good health and CMV-seropositive. The DNA of the CDR3 is TGTGCCAGCAGCGACCGACAGATAAGCACAGATACGCAGTATTTT. Amino acids: CASSDRQISTDTQYF.